This TCR beta chain derives from a study of cytomegalovirus exposure and HLA in healthy donors. Worth noting for this clone: Other nucleotide sequences in the sample specify the same CDR3.

Primers included in the PCR were 60 Vbeta and 13 Jbeta primers. The data were produced by immunoSEQ multiplex PCR, yet TCRdb's version contains in-frame clones alone and is incomplete. The sample data list 100,000 to 150,000 clones. The CDR3 loop spans 14 amino acids. Germline V gene sequence: CDR1 KGHSH, CDR2 LQKENI. The ends lost 1 base at V and 3 bases at J; junction bases unmatched: 0. The source is a young man in good health and CMV-seronegative. What was sequenced was PBMCs. The V call is TRBV18, the J call TRBJ2-5; 9 bases agree with TRBD1. The CDR3 sequence is CASSPRTGEETQYF. As DNA, the CDR3 is TGTGCCAGCTCACCACGGACAGGGGAAGAGACCCAGTACTTC.